This TCR beta chain was captured by sequencing in a study of T-cell memory formation after mild COVID-19. In the study overall: Largely donor-specific sequence clusters came from a couple of donors. Regarding the study as a whole: Pre-infection memory already had some responding clones, implying cross-reactive memory joined. Day 15 to 85 contractors were CD4/CD8 balanced; later expanders leaned CD4+.

Using constant-segment primers, 5'RACE produced TCR alpha and TCR beta cDNA libraries carrying sample barcodes and UMIs. TCRdb re-analysed the 5' RACE reads in MiXCR, keeping a single row per CDR3 protein. In the table there are around 510,000 distinct CDR3 sequences, less than 25% of which are singletons. Concerning this clonotype itself: The antigen is unknown.

This CDR3 is built from 15 residues. Trimming took off 5 bases at V and 3 bases at J, with 16 bases between the two ends. The chain joins TRBV12-3 or TRBV12-4 to TRBJ1-2; D gene ambiguous. The material sequenced was PBMCs or a T cell subset sorted from them (not recorded which). The TCR was taken from an adult woman who had mild COVID-19 (a few samples of this study predate the infection). Cell type and time point are not known. CDR3: CASSNRDTEDYGYTF. The DNA of the CDR3 is TGTGCCAGCAGTAATCGCGACACAGAAGACTATGGCTACACCTTC.